Listed below are T cell receptor beta chains from one sample, sequenced in a study of T cell responses to AZD1222 COVID-19 vaccine. The data were produced by immunoSEQ multiplex PCR, yet TCRdb's version contains in-frame clones alone and is incomplete. The sample records roughly 120,000 clones, around 94% being singletons. This material consisted of peripheral blood, taken on day 0 of AZD1222 vaccination. The receptors derive from an adult in good health. Both conserved end residues are part of each CDR3. D genes are given only for firm matches. The size of a clone is reported for some rows only, either as once, few or many, or as a class for expanded clones.

TRBV24-1	-	TRBJ2-1	-	TGTGCCACCCGGGCAGCGGGCATGAATGAGCAGTTCTTC	CATRAAGMNEQFF
TRBV28	-	TRBJ2-6	-	TGTGCCAGCAGTTGGATAGGGGGATCTGGGGCCAACGTCCTGACTTTC	CASSWIGGSGANVLTF
TRBV2	TRBD2	TRBJ2-2	once	TGTGCCAGCAGTGCCGGGGAGGGAGGAAGCCGAATCACCGGGGAGCTGTTTTTT	CASSAGEGGSRITGELFF
TRBV5-1	TRBD2	TRBJ2-3	-	TGCGCCAGCAGCGCGCTAGCGGGAGCTGGCACAGATACGCAGTATTTT	CASSALAGAGTDTQYF
TRBV10-3	TRBD2	TRBJ2-7	-	TGTGCCATCAGTGAGTCGGGGGGGACCTACGAGCAGTACTTC	CAISESGGTYEQYF
TRBV30	-	TRBJ2-5	-	TGTGCCTGGAGTGCCCCTAAAGGGCTAGTCCAGGAGACCCAGTACTTC	CAWSAPKGLVQETQYF
TRBV7-3	TRBD1	TRBJ1-1	-	TGTGCCAGCAGCCCAGGACAGGGGGCCGTAGCTTTCTTT	CASSPGQGAVAFF
TRBV4-1	-	TRBJ1-5	-	TGCGCCAGCACCCAGCCCCAGCATTTT	CASTQPQHF
TRBV28	-	TRBJ1-5	-	TGTGCCAGCAGTCTCTCGGGTTACCGGCAGCCCCAGCATTTT	CASSLSGYRQPQHF
TRBV10-3	-	TRBJ2-2	-	TGTGCCATCAGTGAGTCGACCGTAGAGAACACCGGGGAGCTGTTTTTT	CAISESTVENTGELFF
TRBV2	TRBD2	TRBJ2-2	-	TGTGCCAGCAGTGAGATGGGACTAGCGGGGACCGGGGAGCTGTTTTTT	CASSEMGLAGTGELFF
TRBV18	-	TRBJ2-7	-	TGTGCCAGCTCACCAACCCAAAATAGAGCCTACGAGCAGTACTTC	CASSPTQNRAYEQYF
TRBV30	-	TRBJ1-5	-	TGTGCCTGGACCCAAGGGTGGGGTACCGGACAGCCCCAGCATTTT	CAWTQGWGTGQPQHF
TRBV7-8	-	TRBJ2-1	-	TGTGCCAGCAGCTTAGGTACCCTCTCCTACAATGAGCAGTTCTTC	CASSLGTLSYNEQFF
TRBV19	TRBD1	TRBJ1-5	-	TGTGCCAGTAGTCTCTCCGGGACAGATAGCAATCAGCCCCAGCATTTT	CASSLSGTDSNQPQHF
TRBV27	-	TRBJ2-7	-	TGTGCCAGCAGACCTACGGGGGGCGGCGAGCAGTACTTC	CASRPTGGGEQYF
TRBV27	-	TRBJ1-1	-	TGTGCCAGCAGTTGGTCCAGGAACACTGAAGCTTTCTTT	CASSWSRNTEAFF
TRBV28	TRBD1	TRBJ2-7	-	TGTGCCAGCAATAGACAGGGGTGGGAGCAGTACTTC	CASNRQGWEQYF
TRBV13	-	TRBJ2-3	-	TGTGCCAGCAGCTCGGGACTACTCCAGGGGGATACGCAGTATTTT	CASSSGLLQGDTQYF
TRBV27	-	TRBJ1-2	-	TGTGCCAGCAGTACCCCCAGGGAAGGGGCTGGCTACACCTTC	CASSTPREGAGYTF
TRBV10-2	-	TRBJ1-3	-	TGCGCCAGCAGTGAGTCCCGAGCTAGCTCTGGAAACACCATATATTTT	CASSESRASSGNTIYF
TRBV3-1/TRBV3-2	-	TRBJ2-2	-	TGTGCCAGCAGCCAAGATTCATCTAACACCGGGGAGCTGTTTTTT	CASSQDSSNTGELFF
TRBV12-3/TRBV12-4	TRBD1	TRBJ2-2	-	TGTGCCTGCAAGACAGGGGTGACCGGGGAGCTGTTTTTT	CACKTGVTGELFF
TRBV11-2	-	TRBJ2-7	-	TGTGCCAGCAGCTTAACGATCCTCGGGGCGGGAATCTTCTTC	CASSLTILGAGIFF
TRBV28	-	TRBJ2-7	once	TGTGCCAGCAGTTTGGGACCCGGGAGCTACGAGCAGTACTTC	CASSLGPGSYEQYF
TRBV9	-	TRBJ2-5	-	TGTGCCAGCAGCGTGTTATCCGGGGAGGTGCAAGAGACCCAGTACTTC	CASSVLSGEVQETQYF
TRBV7-6	-	TRBJ1-1	-	TGTGCCAGCAGCTTAGGGGGTGATACTGAAGCTTTCTTT	CASSLGGDTEAFF
TRBV12-3/TRBV12-4	-	TRBJ2-5	-	TGTGCCAGCAGTTCGTCGGAGACCCAGTACTTC	CASSSSETQYF
TRBV10-3	-	TRBJ1-5	-	TGTGCCATCAGTAACAGGTATCAGGATCAGCCCCAGCATTTT	CAISNRYQDQPQHF
TRBV30	-	TRBJ2-5	-	TGTGCCTGGAGCAGGGTAGGGGAGACCCAGTACTTC	CAWSRVGETQYF
TRBV7-9	-	TRBJ2-5	-	TGTGCCAGCAGCTTTGGACCGTACCAAGAGACCCAGTACTTC	CASSFGPYQETQYF
TRBV30	-	TRBJ1-1	-	TGTGCCTGGAACCCGGGGTTGTGGACTGAAGCTTTCTTT	CAWNPGLWTEAFF
TRBV6-2/TRBV6-3	-	TRBJ2-7	-	TGTGCCAGCAGTTGGAGGGCGAGGGGCTACGAGCAGTACTTC	CASSWRARGYEQYF
TRBV9	TRBD2	TRBJ2-3	-	TGTGCCAGCAGCGTAGCTGGGCGGGAGGCAGATACGCAGTATTTT	CASSVAGREADTQYF
TRBV3-1/TRBV3-2	-	TRBJ1-2	-	TGTGCCAGCAGCTTCCTGTCTGGGCAGGGTCCTGAGTATGGCTACACCTTC	CASSFLSGQGPEYGYTF
TRBV28	-	TRBJ2-2	-	TGTGCCAGCAGTTTCGGGACGCACACCGGGGAGCTGTTTTTT	CASSFGTHTGELFF
TRBV5-5	-	TRBJ2-1	-	TGTGCCAGCAGCTTGTTCCCGGGAGTATCTACCTACAATGAGCAGTTCTTC	CASSLFPGVSTYNEQFF
TRBV11-2	-	TRBJ2-7	-	TGTGCCAGCAGCTTAGGGATTTACGAGCAGTACTTC	CASSLGIYEQYF
TRBV7-2	-	TRBJ2-1	-	TGTGCCAGCAGCGACCGGCTAAACACGCAGGAGCAGTTCTTC	CASSDRLNTQEQFF
TRBV6-5	-	TRBJ2-7	-	TGTGCCAGCAGCAGACCGACAGGAGATGAGCAGTACTTC	CASSRPTGDEQYF
TRBV27	-	TRBJ2-1	-	TGTGCCAGCAGTTTAGTGGGCAATGAGCAGTTCTTC	CASSLVGNEQFF
TRBV6-1	-	TRBJ1-3	-	TGTGCCAGCAGTGAAGGGGGAGGGGTCGGAAACACCATATATTTT	CASSEGGGVGNTIYF
TRBV28	-	TRBJ1-2	-	TGTGCCAGCAGTCCCCGCGTGGGGAGGGGCGGCTACACCTTC	CASSPRVGRGGYTF
TRBV29-1	TRBD1	TRBJ1-4	-	TGCAGCGCAAGAAAGGGGGCAGGGGCTGAAAAACTGTTTTTT	CSARKGAGAEKLFF
TRBV4-1	-	TRBJ2-7	-	TGCGCCAGCAGCCCCTTAGATAAACCGGTCTCCTATCGCGAGCAGTACTTC	CASSPLDKPVSYREQYF
TRBV7-9	-	TRBJ2-2	-	TGTGCCAGCAGCTTATACTCGGGCACCGGGGAGCTGTTTTTT	CASSLYSGTGELFF
TRBV29-1	TRBD2	TRBJ2-2	-	TGCAGCGTTGAACTGTTTACGGGAGGCGACACCGGGGAGCTGTTTTTT	CSVELFTGGDTGELFF
TRBV30	-	TRBJ1-2	-	TGTGCCTGGAGTGTTGTTCTGGCAGGGGTTTACTATGGCTACACCTTC	CAWSVVLAGVYYGYTF
TRBV7-9	TRBD2	TRBJ2-7	-	TGTGCCAGCAGCAATCCCTTCCGACTAGCGGGCTACGAGCAGTACTTC	CASSNPFRLAGYEQYF
TRBV30	-	TRBJ1-1	-	TGTGCCTGTTATGCGCCGGCTGAAGCTTTCTTT	CACYAPAEAFF
TRBV7-9	-	TRBJ2-7	-	TGTGCCAGCGGATCCGGACATGCATACGAGCAGTACTTC	CASGSGHAYEQYF
TRBV12-5	TRBD1	TRBJ2-1	-	TGTGCTAGTGGTTTGGATCGGGACAGGTTCAGCAATGAGCAGTTCTTC	CASGLDRDRFSNEQFF
TRBV19	-	TRBJ1-1	-	TGTGCCAGTACCCCGAGGGTGAACACTGAAGCTTTCTTT	CASTPRVNTEAFF
TRBV11-2	TRBD1	TRBJ2-7	-	TGTGCCAGCCTTGATTGGACAGGGACCGGCGAGCAGTACTTC	CASLDWTGTGEQYF
TRBV19	-	TRBJ1-1	-	TGTGCCAGTAAAGTACGGGGGTTAGGGAACACTGAAGCTTTCTTT	CASKVRGLGNTEAFF
TRBV5-1	TRBD1	TRBJ1-6	few	TGCGCCAGCAGCTTGGTGGGACAGACCTCTAATTCACCCCTCCACTTT	CASSLVGQTSNSPLHF
TRBV28	TRBD2	TRBJ2-1	-	TGTGCCAGCAGTCGGGGACTAGCGGGCGGGGAGCAGTTCTTC	CASSRGLAGGEQFF
TRBV14	TRBD1	TRBJ1-2	-	TGTGCCAGCAGCCAAGAAGCAGGCAGGGGGTATGGCTACACCTTC	CASSQEAGRGYGYTF
TRBV5-1	-	TRBJ1-1	-	TGCGCCAGCAGCTCCTCCCGAGGGGGATCCACTGAAGCTTTCTTT	CASSSSRGGSTEAFF
TRBV30	-	TRBJ1-2	-	TGTGCCTGGAGCCGAGACAGACGGTCTGGCTACACCTTC	CAWSRDRRSGYTF